Reported below is one T cell receptor (beta chain). Each TCR library used roughly 490 ng of total RNA and a linear amplification protocol. TCRdb called the reads again in MiXCR, with one record for every CDR3 protein. The table has about 180,000 distinct CDR3 sequences, 65% to 80% seen once. The data originate from a study of healthy donors' naive CD4 and CD8 T cells. This CDR3 has 11 amino acids. V dropped 6 bases and J dropped 5 bases, with 10 bases sitting between them. CDR1 SQVTM and CDR2 ANQGSEA come from the germline V gene. Sequences were obtained from naive CD4+ and CD8+ T cells sorted from blood, pooled from several donors. The chain joins TRBV29-1 to TRBJ2-5, with unresolved D. This receptor was identified in a pool of human donors in good health; the sample pools cells from several healthy donors. CDR3 bases: TGCAGCGTAGGGTTTCGGGAGACCCAGTACTTC. It specifies CSVGFRETQYF.